This TCR beta chain was recovered during a study of OX40 agonist ivuxolimab in advanced cancers. Study as a whole: Dose-escalation cases comprised hepatocellular carcinoma, melanoma, renal cell or head and neck cancer. Averaging around 60 years in age, with a range of roughly 23 to 80, the cohort was about 83% male.

Autoimmune disease history or systemic immunosuppression barred patients. This table comes from immunoSEQ multiplex PCR, and its TCRdb copy is limited to in-frame clones, with some not included. The sample lists roughly 80,000 clones; about 85% were seen once. V lost 6 bases to trimming and J lost 5 bases, with 12 bases between them. Germline V gene data show CDR1 as SGHRS and CDR2 as YFSETQ. This CDR3 has 13 residues. The specimen comprised CD4+ or CD8+ T cells sorted from blood, sampled in a trial of the OX40 agonist ivuxolimab. The sequence was collected from an adult with an advanced solid tumor such as melanoma, head and neck, liver or kidney cancer. The gene calls are TRBV5-1 and TRBJ2-1; unclear D gene. The CDR3 sequence is CASTFQTDNEQFF. The DNA for the CDR3 is TGCGCCAGCACCTTTCAGACCGACAATGAGCAGTTCTTC.